The 21 T cell receptor beta chains below were found in one sample sequenced in a study of shared clonotypes between healthy human individuals. Generated by immunoSEQ multiplex PCR, the TCRdb table keeps only in-frame clones and is missing some. This table holds about 2 million clones, approximately 94% found once. Naive-designated CD8 cells lacked CD45RO, were positively enriched for CCR7, and omitted terminally differentiated effector memory CD45RA+ cells. The sequencing sample was made of naive CD8+ T cells sorted from blood. The source of these receptors is a man between 18 and 35 years old in good health.

A remark on this clone: The junction and the germline gene differ at one end; a read error may be behind it. This chain joins TRBV7-7 and TRBJ2-1; 7 nucleotides agree with TRBD2. This CDR3 contains 15 residues. Germline loops: CDR1 SSHAT, CDR2 FNYEAQ (reference sequence). The CDR3 DNA reads TGTGCTAGCAGCTTAGGGGTAGCGGGTTACAATGAGCAGTTCTTC. Protein sequence: CASSLGVAGYNEQFF.

The chain's CDR3 is CASSSSDRVYEQYF. The CDR3 DNA reads TGTGCCAGCAGTTCGAGTGACAGAGTCTACGAGCAGTACTTC. The rearrangement joins TRBV27 to TRBJ2-7, with D possibly matching TRBD1 (5 bases). The CDR3 consists of 14 residues. With 4 bases removed from V and 3 bases from J, the gap between germline ends came to 13 bases. The germline CDR1 and CDR2 sequences are MNHEY and SMNVEV (reference sequence).

The chain joins TRBV7-8 to TRBJ2-7; 7 bases align to TRBD1. This CDR3 is 15 amino acids long. Unmatched junction bases numbered 5, after V lost 2 bases and J lost 1 base. Germline V gene data show CDR1 as SGHVS and CDR2 as FQNEAQ. The CDR3 spells CASSLRGLVSYEQYF. The CDR3 DNA reads TGTGCCAGCAGCTTAAGGGGGCTTGTTTCCTACGAGCAGTACTTC.

The chain links TRBV27 to TRBJ1-2; the D gene is possibly TRBD1 (6 bases). Between the trimmed V and J ends, which lost 7 bases and 8 bases, there was a span of 20 bases. The CDR3 totals 14 residues. From germline, CDR1 is MNHEY and CDR2 SMNVEV (reference sequence). CDR3 loop: CASTPNRGARGYTF. The CDR3 DNA reads TGTGCCAGCACCCCTAATAGGGGGGCCAGGGGCTACACCTTC.

The rearrangement uses TRBV27 and TRBJ2-7; 8 bases agree with TRBD2. V shed 2 bases and J 4 bases; nucleotides not matched to a gene: 19. This CDR3 has 19 amino acids. The germline CDR1 and CDR2 sequences are MNHEY and SMNVEV (reference sequence). Written as DNA, the CDR3 is TGTGCCAGCAGTTTAGGAACTATTTTATCTAGCGGGCCACAGTACGAGCAGTACTTC. Protein product: CASSLGTILSSGPQYEQYF.

The chain carries TRBV5-1 and TRBJ2-5; D is undetermined. This CDR3 is 11 amino acids long. The V gene lost 3 bases and the J gene lost 3 bases, with 3 bases spanning the gap. Germline loops: CDR1 SGHRS, CDR2 YFSETQ. The CDR3 spells CASSSKETQYF. For the CDR3, the DNA is TGCGCCAGCAGCTCCAAAGAGACCCAGTACTTC.

This sequence joins TRBV13 and TRBJ2-1; D assignment may be TRBD1 or TRBD2 (5 bases each). V was pared by 4 bases and J by 6 bases, with 13 bases between. Germline V CDR1 and CDR2: PRHDT, FYEKMQ (reference sequence). The CDR3 is made up of 14 amino acids. The CDR3 region has the DNA TGTGCCAGCAGCTCCCCTTTCGGGACCAATGAGCAGTTCTTC. Translating it yields CASSSPFGTNEQFF.

The gene calls are TRBV10-3 and TRBJ2-6; D call uncertain. The germline gives CDR1 ENHRY, CDR2 SYGVKD. There are 12 residues in the CDR3. The V and J ends lost 11 bases and 4 bases respectively, with 9 bases between them. The CDR3 spells CACQSGANVLTF. The CDR3 DNA is TGTGCCTGCCAATCCGGGGCCAACGTCCTGACTTTC.

Worth noting for this clone: The sample contains more than one DNA sequence encoding this CDR3. The genes are TRBV7-9 and TRBJ1-2, with 7 bases aligning to TRBD1. Germline V lookup: CDR1 SEHNR, CDR2 FQNEAQ (reference sequence). The trim removed 3 bases at V and 4 bases at J, leaving 5 bases unmatched. The CDR3 totals 14 residues. CDR3 amino acids: CASSLGDSPYGYTF. CDR3 bases: TGTGCCAGCAGCTTGGGGGACAGCCCCTATGGCTACACCTTC.

V gene TRBV5-1 combines with J gene TRBJ2-1, with D possibly being TRBD2 (5 bases). CDR1 SGHRS and CDR2 YFSETQ come from the germline V gene. With 7 bases removed from V and 1 base from J, the gap between germline ends came to 21 bases. CDR3 size: 17 residues. The CDR3 nucleotides read TGCGCCAGCCCCCAACGGAGACGGGATGGGTCCTACAATGAGCAGTTCTTC. It yields the protein CASPQRRRDGSYNEQFF.

The chain joins TRBV25-1 to TRBJ2-2; D is perhaps TRBD2 (7 bases). The germline V gene encodes CDR1 MGHDK and CDR2 SYGVNS. This CDR3 region has 15 residues. The V end lost 4 bases, the J end lost 7 bases, and 16 bases lay between the germline ends. Here the CDR3 reads CASSGDWGGHGELFF. The CDR3 nucleotides are TGTGCCAGCAGTGGGGATTGGGGGGGCCACGGGGAGCTGTTTTTT.

In the case of this clone: Other nucleotide sequences from this sample produce the same CDR3. This chain links TRBV7-9 with TRBJ2-1, with 9 nucleotides matching TRBD1. This CDR3 has 14 amino acids. The J segment lost 7 bases and the V segment lost 5 bases, leaving 6 bases of the junction unmatched. Germline CDR1 reads SEHNR; CDR2 reads FQNEAQ (reference sequence). This CDR3 is CASSPGTGLNEQFF. The CDR3 region has the DNA TGTGCCAGCAGCCCCGGGACAGGGCTAAATGAGCAGTTCTTC.

The gene calls are TRBV21-1 and TRBJ2-3; the table's D gene call, TRBD2, was not cross checked with the DNA. TRBV21-1 is listed as a pseudogene. This CDR3 contains 14 residues. The CDR3 DNA is TGTGCCAGCAGCAATGGGGGGAGCACAGATACGCAGTATTTT. Translated, it gives CASSNGGSTDTQYF.

The V call is TRBV10-2, the J call TRBJ1-4, with D uncertain. Trimming removed 3 bases at V and 7 bases at J, with 18 bases between. The CDR3 has 16 amino acids. The germline V gene has CDR1 WSHSY and CDR2 SAAADI. CDR3 in DNA: TGCGCCAGCAGTGACGGTCTGGATCTCGAGCGTGAAAAACTGTTTTTT. This encodes CASSDGLDLEREKLFF.

The chain employs TRBV2 and TRBJ2-1; the match to TRBD2 covers 8 bases. Germline trimming cut 10 bases from V and 0 bases from J; bases unmatched to any gene: 8. CDR1 SNHLY and CDR2 FYNNEI come from the germline V gene. CDR3 length equals 15 residues. CDR3 amino acids: CAIIPGTSSYNEQFF. The CDR3 region has the DNA TGTGCCATAATACCCGGGACTAGCTCCTACAATGAGCAGTTCTTC.

The chain links TRBV4-1 to TRBJ2-3, with D perhaps TRBD2 (6 bases). The CDR3 extends over 16 amino acids. The germline CDR1 and CDR2 sequences are MGHRA and YSYEKL. V was clipped by 6 bases and J by 0 bases, with 16 bases between them. The CDR3 reads CASRGGSYLSTDTQYF. Here the CDR3 DNA reads TGCGCCAGCAGGGGGGGAAGTTATTTGAGCACAGATACGCAGTATTTT.

This clone was detected once. The same CDR3 also results from other DNA sequences found in this sample. The chain employs TRBV4-1 and TRBJ2-2, with D tentatively TRBD2 (5 bases). Germline CDR1 reads MGHRA; CDR2 reads YSYEKL. V lost 5 bases and J 0 bases, leaving 7 bases between the germline ends. This CDR3 region has 14 residues. The CDR3 protein is CASSRGPNTGELFF. The CDR3 DNA reads TGCGCCAGCAGCAGAGGGCCGAACACCGGGGAGCTGTTTTTT.

This rearrangement joins TRBV30 to TRBJ2-1, with unresolved D. This CDR3 has 12 residues. CDR1 and CDR2 (germline): GTSNPN, SVGIG (reference sequence). Trimming cost V 2 bases and J 5 bases, with 7 bases left between them. The CDR3 DNA follows: TGTGCCTGGAGTTCCCAGGACAATGAGCAGTTCTTC. Its translation: CAWSSQDNEQFF.

CDR3 bases: TGTGCCAGCAGTGAAGGGCCCGGCGGGGGCGATAATACAGATACGCAGTATTTT. It is translated as CASSEGPGGGDNTDTQYF. J is TRBJ2-3 and V is TRBV6-1; maybe TRBD2 (7 bases). Germline assignment: CDR1 MNHNS and CDR2 SASEGT. V lost 1 base, J lost 3 bases, and 20 bases lay in between. The CDR3 totals 18 residues.

The chain has TRBV11-2 and TRBJ2-1; TRBD2 agrees at 10 bases. This CDR3 contains 14 residues. Looked up from germline, CDR1 is SGHAT and CDR2 is FQNNGV. With V trimmed by 5 bases and J by 5 bases, 3 bases remained unmatched. The chain's CDR3 is CASSRTSGNNEQFF. The CDR3 DNA reads TGTGCCAGCAGCCGTACTAGCGGGAACAATGAGCAGTTCTTC. The full variable domain, its missing parts supplied by reference TRBV11-2 and TRBJ2-1, is EAGVAQSPRYKIIEKRQSVAFWCNPISGHATLYWYQQILGQGPKLLIQFQNNGVVDDSQLPKDRFSAERLKGVDSTLKIQPAKLEDSAVYLCASSRTSGNNEQFFGPGTRLTVL.

The chain uses TRBV28 and TRBJ2-3; 9 bases match TRBD1. The CDR3 extends over 18 amino acids. Germline V lookup: CDR1 MDHEN, CDR2 SYDVKM. V dropped 6 bases and J dropped 3; count of bases not matched to a gene: 16. CDR3 DNA: TGTGCCAGCAGCCCACCATGGGTTGGGGACAGGGAGACAGATACGCAGTATTTT. Translated, it gives CASSPPWVGDRETDTQYF.